These 27 T cell receptor beta chains originate from one sample sequenced in a study of cytomegalovirus exposure and HLA in healthy donors. PCR primers comprised 60 Vbeta and 13 Jbeta primers. Profiled with immunoSEQ multiplex PCR; TCRdb holds only in-frame clones, not every one. The table has fewer than 150,000 clones, around 79% seen once. Sequenced: PBMCs. These receptors came from a middle-aged woman in good health and CMV-seronegative.

The count of this clone is one. The chain carries TRBV4-2 and TRBJ1-4; 10 nucleotides line up with TRBD1. Germline values: CDR1 LGHNA, CDR2 YNFKEQ. The CDR3 runs 17 residues. Trimming removed 4 bases from V and 2 bases from J; junction bases left unmatched: 7. CDR3 bases: TGTGCCAGCAGCCTTATCCGGGGACAGGGGACTAATGAAAAACTGTTTTTT. Amino acids: CASSLIRGQGTNEKLFF.

This clone was seen a few times. V is TRBV27 and J is TRBJ2-1; a possible D gene is TRBD2 (5 bases). The CDR3 has 15 residues. Germline V gene data show CDR1 as MNHEY and CDR2 as SMNVEV (reference sequence). Trimming pared 6 bases from V and 0 bases from J, leaving 12 bases between. CDR3 coding DNA: TGTGCCAGCAGCTTGATGAGCGGCTCCTACAATGAGCAGTTCTTC. Translation gives CASSLMSGSYNEQFF.

J is TRBJ1-5 and V is TRBV13; tentatively, D is TRBD1 (6 bases). The CDR3 covers 14 residues. CDR1 and CDR2 (germline): PRHDT, FYEKMQ (reference sequence). V lost 3 bases, J lost 7 bases, and 13 bases lay in between. CDR3 in DNA: TGTGCCAGCAGCTTCACAGGGCTAGACCAGCCCCAGCATTTT. Encoded protein: CASSFTGLDQPQHF. Drawing the rest from reference TRBV13 and TRBJ1-5, the complete variable domain is AAGVIQSPRHLIKEKRETATLKCYPIPRHDTVYWYQQGPGQDPQFLISFYEKMQSDKGSIPDRFSAQQFSDYHSELNMSSLELGDSALYFCASSFTGLDQPQHFGDGTRLSIL.

This chain links TRBV5-1 with TRBJ2-1, with 16 bases aligning to TRBD2. V was clipped by 1 base and J by 8 bases; unmatched bases: 9. The CDR3 has 18 residues. CDR1 is SGHRS and CDR2 is YFSETQ in the germline V gene. The CDR3 protein is CASSLMGLAGGLFDEQFF. The CDR3 nucleotides are TGCGCCAGCAGCTTGATGGGACTAGCGGGGGGGTTGTTCGATGAGCAGTTCTTC.

In its sample, this clone was seen once. V usage is TRBV9 and J usage is TRBJ1-6; D might be TRBD1 (6 bases). CDR1 and CDR2 (germline): SGDLS, YYNGEE. CDR3 length: 15 amino acids. Trimming removed 2 bases from V and 6 bases from J, with 12 bases in between. The CDR3 DNA sequence: TGTGCCAGCAGCGTCTCAGGGGTCCTTAATTCACCCCTCCACTTT. Encoded protein: CASSVSGVLNSPLHF.

V usage is TRBV7-6 and J usage is TRBJ2-5; TRBD2 matches at 8 bases. Germline lookup yields CDR1 SGHVS and CDR2 FNYEAQ. This CDR3 spans 14 amino acids. Unmatched junction bases numbered 6, after V lost 6 bases and J lost 3 bases. This chain's CDR3 is CASSDTGGKETQYF. The CDR3 DNA reads TGTGCCAGCAGTGATACGGGGGGGAAAGAGACCCAGTACTTC. Combining the CDR3 with reference TRBV7-6 and TRBJ2-5 gives the whole variable domain GAGVSQSPRYKVTKRGQDVALRCDPISGHVSLYWYRQALGQGPEFLTYFNYEAQQDKSGLPNDRFSAERPEGSISTLTIQRTEQRDSAMYRCASSDTGGKETQYFGPGTRLLVL.

The chain joins TRBV5-6 to TRBJ2-7, with TRBD1 as a possible D gene (5 bases). The germline V and J ends were trimmed by 4 bases and 3 bases, with 11 bases remaining between them. Germline V CDR1 and CDR2: SGHDT, YYEEEE. This CDR3 is built from 13 residues. The CDR3 is CASSTSTVYEQYF. DNA for the CDR3: TGTGCCAGCAGCACCTCGACAGTCTACGAGCAGTACTTC. The full variable domain, completed using reference TRBV5-6 and TRBJ2-7, is DAGVTQSPTHLIKTRGQQVTLRCSPKSGHDTVSWYQQALGQGPQFIFQYYEEEERQRGNFPDRFSGHQFPNYSSELNVNALLLGDSALYLCASSTSTVYEQYFGPGTRLTVT.

The chain carries TRBV28 and TRBJ2-7; D perhaps matches TRBD2 (6 bases). The germline CDR1 and CDR2 sequences are MDHEN and SYDVKM. CDR3 size: 13 residues. V was pared by 8 bases and J by 0 bases, with 11 bases between. CDR3 bases: TGTGCCAGCGGGACCGGGAGCTCCTACGAGCAGTACTTC. Protein product: CASGTGSSYEQYF.

This clone has just one count. The chain joins TRBV5-4 to TRBJ1-1, with TRBD1 matching 9 bases. V was pared by 1 base and J by 2 bases, with 6 bases of the junction left unmatched. Germline V gene sequence: CDR1 SGHNT, CDR2 YYREEE (reference sequence). CDR3 length equals 16 residues. CDR3: CASSLPLGQGNTEAFF. Here the CDR3 DNA reads TGTGCCAGCAGCTTGCCCCTGGGACAGGGAAACACTGAAGCTTTCTTT. The variable domain in full, completed from reference TRBV5-4 and TRBJ1-1, reads ETGVTQSPTHLIKTRGQQVTLRCSSQSGHNTVSWYQQALGQGPQFIFQYYREEENGRGNFPPRFSGLQFPNYSSELNVNALELDDSALYLCASSLPLGQGNTEAFFGQGTRLTVV.

This clone appeared once. The V and J genes are TRBV27 and TRBJ2-2; TRBD2 agrees at 7 bases. The V and J ends lost 5 bases and 1 base, in that order; junction bases with no gene match: 4. CDR1 is MNHEY, CDR2 SMNVEV, per germline (reference sequence). The CDR3 covers 15 residues. The CDR3 region is CASSKLAKNTGELFF. CDR3 coding DNA: TGTGCCAGCAGTAAACTAGCGAAGAACACCGGGGAGCTGTTTTTT.

The chain has TRBV4-1 and TRBJ1-2, with D possibly TRBD1 on 6 matching bases. The CDR3 is 15 amino acids. V lost 0 bases and J lost 7, with 15 bases in between. Germline CDR1 reads MGHRA; CDR2 reads YSYEKL. DNA of the CDR3: TGCGCCAGCAGCCAAGAGAGGGGAACAGGGTCTGGCTACACCTTC. The encoded protein is CASSQERGTGSGYTF.

The rearrangement links TRBV9 to TRBJ1-4; 9 bases line up with TRBD1. Germline CDR1 is SGDLS and CDR2 is YYNGEE. The CDR3 contains 15 residues. Trimming removed 5 bases from V and 8 bases from J; junction bases left unmatched: 10. CDR3 nucleotide sequence: TGTGCCAGCAGGGGACCCGTTGGGACAGGGGAAAAACTGTTTTTT. Amino acid sequence: CASRGPVGTGEKLFF.

The chain uses TRBV19 and TRBJ2-2; D is possibly TRBD2 (5 bases). V lost 8 bases, J lost 6 bases, and 16 bases lay in between. Germline values: CDR1 LNHDA, CDR2 SQIVND (reference sequence). The CDR3 contains 14 residues. CDR3 region: CASRLSPSPGELFF. DNA for the CDR3: TGTGCCAGTCGACTAAGTCCTAGTCCCGGGGAGCTGTTTTTT.

V is TRBV10-3 and J is TRBJ1-4; TRBD1 matches 7 bases. Germline V gives CDR1 ENHRY, CDR2 SYGVKD. The CDR3 is made up of 14 amino acids. J was trimmed by 7 bases and V by 6 bases; bases with no gene match: 8. CDR3 region: CAISPSQGSEKLFF. Here the CDR3 DNA reads TGTGCCATCAGCCCATCACAGGGGAGTGAAAAACTGTTTTTT.

The chain carries TRBV5-6 and TRBJ1-2; 9 bases match TRBD1. Germline CDR1 is SGHDT and CDR2 is YYEEEE. This CDR3 is built from 14 residues. V shed 1 base, J shed 3 bases, and the junction held 1 base outside the gene matches. The CDR3 bases are TGTGCCAGCAGCTTGTGGGACAGGGACTATGGCTACACCTTC. Translating it yields CASSLWDRDYGYTF.

The chain couples TRBV25-1 to TRBJ1-1; 10 nucleotides line up with TRBD1. The CDR3 loop spans 15 amino acids. V lost 2 bases, J lost 2 bases, and 2 bases stayed unmatched. Per the germline V gene, CDR1 is MGHDK and CDR2 is SYGVNS. CDR3 coding DNA: TGTGCCAGCAGTGAACAGACAGGGGGCAACACTGAAGCTTTCTTT. Residues: CASSEQTGGNTEAFF.

The genes are TRBV6-6 and TRBJ1-5; the match to TRBD1 covers 9 bases. V was pared by 4 bases and J by 7 bases, with 2 bases of the junction left unmatched. Germline lookup yields CDR1 MNHNY and CDR2 SVGAGI (reference sequence). The CDR3 is 13 amino acids. Here the CDR3 reads CASSSDRGQPQHF. CDR3 nucleotides: TGTGCCAGCAGTTCGGACAGGGGCCAGCCCCAGCATTTT.

This clone was counted only a few times. The chain is built from TRBV4-3 and TRBJ2-4, with TRBD2 matching 13 bases. The CDR3 has 16 residues. The ends lost 2 bases at V and 8 bases at J; junction bases unmatched: 6. Germline V gene lookup returns CDR1 LGHNA and CDR2 YSLEER. The CDR3 sequence is CASSQSGTSGNYIQYF. The CDR3 DNA reads as TGCGCCAGCAGCCAAAGCGGGACTAGCGGGAACTACATTCAGTACTTC.

The J gene is TRBJ2-1, the V gene TRBV5-1; 7 bases align to TRBD1. V lost 4 bases and J lost 4; bases outside the gene matches: 2. CDR1 SGHRS and CDR2 YFSETQ come from the germline V gene. The CDR3 contains 13 residues. Here the CDR3 reads CASSQGQYNEQFF. Written as DNA, the CDR3 is TGCGCCAGCAGCCAGGGACAGTACAATGAGCAGTTCTTC.

The rearrangement uses TRBV6-6 and TRBJ2-3; D gene uncertain. Germline V gives CDR1 MNHNY, CDR2 SVGAGI (reference sequence). The length of the CDR3 is 12 residues. Trimming took 5 bases from V and 6 from J, leaving 9 bases between them. The CDR3 DNA reads as TGTGCCAGCAGTGTTACTACGGATACGCAGTATTTT. It encodes CASSVTTDTQYF.

The V and J genes are TRBV9 and TRBJ1-3, with D perhaps TRBD1 (6 bases). The germline V and J ends were trimmed by 2 bases and 2 bases, with 14 bases remaining between them. Germline CDR1 is SGDLS and CDR2 is YYNGEE. This CDR3 contains 16 residues. CDR3 in amino acids: CASSVHGGHAGNTIYF. The CDR3 DNA sequence: TGTGCCAGCAGCGTTCACGGGGGGCATGCTGGAAACACCATATATTTT. Variable domain in full (rest from reference TRBV9 and TRBJ1-3): DSGVTQTPKHLITATGQRVTLRCSPRSGDLSVYWYQQSLDQGLQFLIQYYNGEERAKGNILERFSAQQFPDLHSELNLSSLELGDSALYFCASSVHGGHAGNTIYFGEGSWLTVV.

The chain carries TRBV5-1 and TRBJ2-5, with TRBD2 matching 8 bases. From germline, CDR1 is SGHRS and CDR2 YFSETQ. V lost 0 bases to trimming and J lost 2 bases; unmatched junction nucleotides: 9. This CDR3 is 17 amino acids long. The CDR3 is CASSLAVAGGLQETQYF. The CDR3 DNA reads TGCGCCAGCAGCTTGGCCGTGGCGGGAGGTCTACAAGAGACCCAGTACTTC.

The chain joins TRBV16 to TRBJ2-2; 8 nucleotides align to TRBD2. Germline lookup yields CDR1 KGHSY and CDR2 FQNENV. V lost 1 base, J lost 4 bases, and 8 bases stayed unmatched. The length of the CDR3 is 17 residues. The CDR3 coding sequence is TGTGCCAGCAGCCAATGGAATGGTGCGGGAGGCACCGGGGAGCTGTTTTTT. Translation: CASSQWNGAGGTGELFF.

This chain joins TRBV2 and TRBJ1-1; TRBD1 is a possible D gene (6 bases). CDR3 size: 14 residues. V was clipped by 7 bases and J by 0 bases, with 12 bases between them. In germline, CDR1 is SNHLY, CDR2 FYNNEI. CDR3 sequence reads: CASIVDSLNTEAFF. The DNA for the CDR3 is TGTGCCAGCATCGTGGACAGTTTGAACACTGAAGCTTTCTTT. Based on the CDR3 plus reference TRBV2 and TRBJ1-1, the full variable domain is EPEVTQTPSHQVTQMGQEVILRCVPISNHLYFYWYRQILGQKVEFLVSFYNNEISEKSEIFDDQFSVERPDGSNFTLKIRSTKLEDSAMYFCASIVDSLNTEAFFGQGTRLTVV.

This chain joins TRBV18 and TRBJ2-2, with 7 bases that match TRBD1. The CDR3 sequence is 17 residues long. V was clipped by 3 bases and J by 2 bases; unmatched bases: 9. Germline lookup yields CDR1 KGHSH and CDR2 LQKENI. The CDR3 region has the DNA TGTGCCAGCTCACCCAAGAGACAGGGTACCAACACCGGGGAGCTGTTTTTT. Amino acids: CASSPKRQGTNTGELFF.

The genes are TRBV7-3 and TRBJ2-3; D is perhaps TRBD2 (6 bases). Germline CDR1 SGHTA, CDR2 FQGTGA. The CDR3 totals 14 residues. V was cut by 3 bases and J by 2 bases, with 9 bases left in between. The CDR3 spells CASSLEGFTDTQYF. The CDR3 DNA follows: TGTGCCAGCAGCTTGGAGGGATTCACAGATACGCAGTATTTT. Looking up the rest from reference TRBV7-3 and TRBJ2-3 gives the full variable domain: GAGVSQTPSNKVTEKGKYVELRCDPISGHTALYWYRQSLGQGPEFLIYFQGTGAADDSGLPNDRFFAVRPEGSVSTLKIQRTERGDSAVYLCASSLEGFTDTQYFGPGTRLTVL.

The chain is built from TRBV18 and TRBJ1-1, with TRBD1 identical over 9 bases. The CDR3 is made up of 15 amino acids. Germline trimming cut 3 bases from V and 4 bases from J; bases unmatched to any gene: 6. Germline CDR1 is KGHSH and CDR2 is LQKENI. The CDR3 DNA reads as TGTGCCAGCTCACCCGGACAGGGGATGGGCACTGAAGCTTTCTTT. This sequence encodes CASSPGQGMGTEAFF.